The clone carrying this TCR beta chain was recorded a few times. The antigen remains undetermined. All of the sorted populations showed purity greater than 95%. This sample is part of a study of beta chain features in type 1 diabetes. Points from the study as a whole: Among all four CD4+ subsets, Type 1 diabetes patients had TCRB CDR3s that were moderately but significantly shorter.

Expressed TCRB transcripts were sequenced because the isolated RNA had all been reverse transcribed beforehand. The average output of naive, central memory and regulatory T cell samples was several million reads. Data came from immunoSEQ multiplex PCR; TCRdb stores just in-frame clones and leaves some out. This repertoire shows hundreds of thousands of clones, roughly 10% found once; its top ten account for about 0.018%. The V and J ends lost 5 bases and 3 bases, in that order; junction bases with no gene match: 7. The length of the CDR3 is 15 residues. CDR1 is SGHRS, CDR2 YFSETQ, per germline. Sequenced input: naive CD4+ T cells from blood. J is TRBJ1-5 and V is TRBV5-1; 8 positions agree with TRBD1. This TCR came from a man aged 25-45 years with type 1 diabetes. As DNA, the CDR3 is TGCGCCAGCAGTTTCGGGACAGGTCCCAATCAGCCCCAGCATTTT. Translation: CASSFGTGPNQPQHF.